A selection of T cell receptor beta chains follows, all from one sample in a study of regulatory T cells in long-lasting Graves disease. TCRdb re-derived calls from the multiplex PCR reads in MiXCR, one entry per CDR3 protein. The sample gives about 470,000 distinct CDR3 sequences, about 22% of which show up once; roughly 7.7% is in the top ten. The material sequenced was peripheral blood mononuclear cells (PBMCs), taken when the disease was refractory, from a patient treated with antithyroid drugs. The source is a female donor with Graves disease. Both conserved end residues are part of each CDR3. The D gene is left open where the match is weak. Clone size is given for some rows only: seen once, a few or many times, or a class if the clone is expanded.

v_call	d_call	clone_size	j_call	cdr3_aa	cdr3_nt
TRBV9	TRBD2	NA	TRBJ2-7	CANSVEASGGPEPYEQYF	TGTGCCAACAGCGTAGAGGCTAGCGGGGGACCCGAACCCTACGAGCAGTACTTC
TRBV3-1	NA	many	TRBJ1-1	CASSRLLGTEAFF	TGTGCCAGCAGCCGTCTATTGGGGACTGAAGCTTTCTTT
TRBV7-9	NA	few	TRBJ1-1	CASSLFEGGEAFF	TGTGCCAGCAGCTTATTCGAGGGGGGAGAAGCTTTCTTT
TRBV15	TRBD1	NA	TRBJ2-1	CATSGRTGPTYNEQFF	TGTGCCACCAGCGGAAGGACAGGTCCTACCTACAATGAGCAGTTCTTC
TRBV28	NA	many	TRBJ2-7	CASSLGRDPYEQYF	TGTGCCAGCAGTTTAGGCAGGGATCCCTACGAGCAGTACTTC
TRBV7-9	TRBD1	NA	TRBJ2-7	CASSLVADRGGPYEQYF	TGTGCCAGCAGCTTAGTTGCCGACAGGGGAGGCCCCTACGAGCAGTACTTC
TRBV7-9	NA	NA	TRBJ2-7	CASSLEPLSSYEQYF	TGTGCCAGCAGCTTAGAACCTCTTAGCTCCTACGAGCAGTACTTC
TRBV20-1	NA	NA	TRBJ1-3	CSARPPSVRAPYSGNTIYF	TGCAGTGCTAGACCTCCCAGCGTACGGGCCCCGTACTCTGGAAACACCATATATTTT
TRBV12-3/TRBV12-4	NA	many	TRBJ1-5	CASSFMSGAQPQHF	TGTGCCAGCAGTTTTATGTCAGGGGCTCAGCCCCAGCATTTT
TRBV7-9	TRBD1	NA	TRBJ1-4	CASSPKGRDRSEKLFF	TGTGCCAGCAGCCCGAAGGGCCGGGACAGGAGCGAAAAACTGTTTTTT
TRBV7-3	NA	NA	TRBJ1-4	CASSLSGGVREKLFF	TGTGCCAGCAGCTTAAGCGGCGGGGTACGCGAAAAACTGTTTTTT
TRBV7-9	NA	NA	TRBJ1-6	CASSKLEASPLHF	TGTGCCAGCAGTAAGCTAGAAGCGTCACCCCTCCACTTT
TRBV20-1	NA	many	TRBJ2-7	CSASRLAGEQYF	TGCAGTGCTAGTCGGCTAGCAGGGGAGCAGTACTTC
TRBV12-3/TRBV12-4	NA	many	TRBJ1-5	CASSGGRLNQPQHF	TGTGCCAGCAGCGGGGGAAGGCTCAATCAGCCCCAGCATTTT
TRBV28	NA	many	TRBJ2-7	CASSLKSQVEQYF	TGTGCCAGCAGCTTAAAAAGCCAGGTCGAGCAGTACTTC
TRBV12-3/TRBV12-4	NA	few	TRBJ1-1	CASTPGFDTEAFF	TGTGCCAGCACCCCGGGTTTCGACACTGAAGCTTTCTTT
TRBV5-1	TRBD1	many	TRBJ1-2	CASSWGQEGFSYTF	TGCGCCAGCAGCTGGGGACAGGAGGGTTTTTCCTACACCTTC
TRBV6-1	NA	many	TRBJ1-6	CASKEDSSYNSPLHF	TGTGCCAGCAAGGAGGACAGCTCCTATAATTCACCCCTCCACTTT
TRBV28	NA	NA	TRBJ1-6	CASSLGGGSGSPLHF	TGTGCCAGCAGTTTAGGTGGGGGAAGCGGTTCACCCCTCCACTTT
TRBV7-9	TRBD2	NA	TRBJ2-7	CASGWGGELYEQYF	TGTGCCAGCGGGTGGGGGGGGGAACTCTACGAGCAGTACTTC
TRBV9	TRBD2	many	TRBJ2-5	CASSVQGLEWETQYF	TGTGCCAGCAGCGTACAGGGACTAGAATGGGAGACCCAGTACTTC
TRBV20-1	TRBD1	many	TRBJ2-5	CSAETGTGAGETQYF	TGCAGTGCGGAGACGGGGACAGGGGCAGGAGAGACCCAGTACTTC
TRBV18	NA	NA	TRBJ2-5	CASSPWPPQETQYF	TGTGCCAGCTCACCTTGGCCACCTCAAGAGACCCAGTACTTC
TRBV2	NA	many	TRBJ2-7	CASRPDRDNHEQYF	TGTGCCAGCAGGCCAGACCGGGACAACCACGAGCAGTACTTC
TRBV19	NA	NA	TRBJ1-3	CASSIYGYSGNTIYF	TGTGCCAGTAGTATATATGGTTACTCTGGAAACACCATATATTTT
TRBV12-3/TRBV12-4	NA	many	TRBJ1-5	CASIRGYQPQHF	TGTGCCAGCATCAGGGGTTATCAGCCCCAGCATTTT
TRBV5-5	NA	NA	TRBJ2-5	CASSLQGFWETQYF	TGTGCCAGCAGCTTGCAGGGTTTCTGGGAGACCCAGTACTTC
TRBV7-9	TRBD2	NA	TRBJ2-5	CASSLGPTGLAETQYF	TGTGCCAGCAGCTTAGGACCTACGGGACTAGCAGAGACCCAGTACTTC
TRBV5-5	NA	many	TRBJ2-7	CASSLAQGEQYF	TGTGCCAGCAGCTTGGCCCAAGGCGAGCAGTACTTC
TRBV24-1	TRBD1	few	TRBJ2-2	CATSDFSQGDTGELFF	TGTGCCACCAGTGATTTTTCACAGGGGGACACCGGGGAGCTGTTTTTT
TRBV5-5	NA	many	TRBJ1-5	CASSLRGVWNQPQHF	TGTGCCAGCAGCTTGAGGGGGGTATGGAATCAGCCCCAGCATTTT
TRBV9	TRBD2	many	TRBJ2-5	CASSVGLAGSQETQYF	TGTGCCAGCAGCGTAGGACTAGCGGGGAGTCAAGAGACCCAGTACTTC
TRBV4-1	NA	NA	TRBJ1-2	CASSPFDGGARDKNGYTF	TGCGCCAGCAGCCCTTTTGATGGGGGGGCGCGGGATAAGAATGGCTACACCTTC
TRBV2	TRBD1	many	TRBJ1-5	CASSDEDRSSFHTFNQPQHF	TGTGCCAGCAGCGACGAGGACAGGAGCTCGTTCCATACGTTCAATCAGCCCCAGCATTTT
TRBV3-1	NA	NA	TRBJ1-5	CASSPTHGTANQPQHF	TGTGCCAGCAGCCCGACCCACGGGACGGCCAATCAGCCCCAGCATTTT
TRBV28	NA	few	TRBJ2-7	CASRTIPYEQYF	TGTGCCAGCAGGACCATTCCCTACGAGCAGTACTTC
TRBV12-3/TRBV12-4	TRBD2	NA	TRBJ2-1	CASSSSGSNEQFF	TGTGCCAGCAGTTCTAGCGGGAGCAATGAGCAGTTCTTC
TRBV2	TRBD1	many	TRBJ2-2	CASRDTGDTGELFF	TGTGCCAGCAGGGATACAGGGGACACCGGGGAGCTGTTTTTT
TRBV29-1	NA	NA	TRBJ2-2	CSVEGSMGLANTGELFF	TGCAGCGTTGAAGGATCCATGGGCCTCGCGAACACCGGGGAGCTGTTTTTT
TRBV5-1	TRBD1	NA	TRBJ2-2	CASSLAQGQPNTGELFF	TGCGCCAGCAGCTTGGCCCAGGGACAGCCAAACACCGGGGAGCTGTTTTTT
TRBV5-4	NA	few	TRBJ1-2	CASIYRGRGILDGYTF	TGTGCCAGCATCTACCGCGGTCGGGGGATCCTTGATGGCTACACCTTC
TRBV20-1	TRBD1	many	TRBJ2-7	CSARERGLIYEQYF	TGCAGTGCTAGGGAAAGGGGGCTAATCTACGAGCAGTACTTC
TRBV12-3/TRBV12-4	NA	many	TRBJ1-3	CASSFGSAGNTIYF	TGTGCCAGCAGTTTCGGCAGCGCGGGAAACACCATATATTTT
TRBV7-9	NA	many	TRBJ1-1	CASSSLTGGTEAFF	TGTGCCAGCAGCTCTTTGACAGGCGGCACTGAAGCTTTCTTT
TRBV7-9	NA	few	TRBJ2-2	CASSLAPSTGELFF	TGTGCCAGCAGCTTAGCCCCGTCCACCGGGGAGCTGTTTTTT
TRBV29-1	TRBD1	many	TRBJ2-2	CSVVQGAANTGELFF	TGCAGCGTGGTACAGGGGGCGGCGAACACCGGGGAGCTGTTTTTT
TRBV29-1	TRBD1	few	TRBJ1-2	CSVETRGLAYGYTF	TGCAGCGTAGAAACCAGGGGGCTGGCCTATGGCTACACCTTC
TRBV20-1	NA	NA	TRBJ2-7	CSARALRGAYEQYF	TGCAGTGCTAGAGCCCTGAGGGGAGCCTACGAGCAGTACTTC
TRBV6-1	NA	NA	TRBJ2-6	CASNQDRINVLTF	TGTGCCAGCAACCAAGACAGGATCAACGTCCTGACTTTC
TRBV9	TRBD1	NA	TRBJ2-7	CASSEGWTGTYEQYF	TGTGCCAGCAGCGAGGGATGGACAGGGACCTACGAGCAGTACTTC
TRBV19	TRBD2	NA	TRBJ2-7	CASSMRAGGDSYEQYF	TGTGCCAGTAGTATGCGGGCGGGAGGGGACTCCTACGAGCAGTACTTC
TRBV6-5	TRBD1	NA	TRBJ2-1	CASSYSGRGLYNEQFF	TGTGCCAGCAGTTACAGCGGCAGGGGGCTCTACAATGAGCAGTTCTTC
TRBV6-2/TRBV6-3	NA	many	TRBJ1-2	CASSENAGNYGYTF	TGTGCCAGCAGCGAAAACGCAGGGAACTATGGCTACACCTTC
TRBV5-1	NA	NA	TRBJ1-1	CASSLGPTMNTEAFF	TGCGCCAGCAGCTTGGGGCCGACAATGAACACTGAAGCTTTCTTT
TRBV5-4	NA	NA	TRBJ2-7	CASSPDFSYEQYF	TGTGCCAGCAGCCCCGATTTCTCCTACGAGCAGTACTTC